This record concerns one T cell receptor beta chain sequence. Its antigen remains undetermined. The input lacks base qualities; no much larger clone sits a single base away. Library preparation employed the immunoSEQ multiplex PCR assay. TCRdb limited this immuneACCESS table to in-frame rearrangements with V and J called. A share of clones is missing; checked studies link under half to unresolved V genes, and the rest is unexplained. A total of some 74,000 clones appear in this sample, around 92% of them only once. The ten top clones hold less than 2.5% of the sample. Trimming takes 3 bases off V and 2 bases off J; junction bases not matched to a gene: 1. The CDR1 and CDR2 encoded by the germline V gene (reference sequence) are SEHNR and FQNEAQ. The CDR3 goes from the cysteine to the phenylalanine over 15 residues. Here the CDR3 DNA is all that survives: 45 bases in frame from base 1. The sample originates from a study of T cell changes during pregnancy in multiple sclerosis (dated by TCRdb to between 2017 and 2020). Concerning the study at large: The study examined how the T cell repertoire changed over the course of pregnancy in women with multiple sclerosis.

Recombination joined TRBV7-9 with TRBJ2-5; TRBD2 aligns with 12 central bases. The source was peripheral blood, collected before pregnancy. The TCR sequence derives from a female donor with multiple sclerosis, enrolled in a pregnancy study. The bases are TGTGCCAGCAGCTTGACTAGCGGGAGACAAGAGACCCAGTACTTC. Its protein is CASSLTSGRQETQYF.